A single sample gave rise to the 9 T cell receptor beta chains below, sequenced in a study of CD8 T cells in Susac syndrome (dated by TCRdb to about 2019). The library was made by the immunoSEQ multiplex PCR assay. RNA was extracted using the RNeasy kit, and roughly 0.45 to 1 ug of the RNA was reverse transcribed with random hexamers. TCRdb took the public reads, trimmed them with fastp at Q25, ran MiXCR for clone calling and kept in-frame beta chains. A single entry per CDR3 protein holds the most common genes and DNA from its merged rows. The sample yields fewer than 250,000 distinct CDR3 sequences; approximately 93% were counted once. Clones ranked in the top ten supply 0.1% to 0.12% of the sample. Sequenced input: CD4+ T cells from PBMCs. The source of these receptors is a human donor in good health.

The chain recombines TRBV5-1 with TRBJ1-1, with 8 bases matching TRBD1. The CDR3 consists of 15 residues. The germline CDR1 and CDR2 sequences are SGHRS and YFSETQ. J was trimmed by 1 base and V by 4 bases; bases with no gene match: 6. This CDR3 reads CASSPRQGKNTEAFF. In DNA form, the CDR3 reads TGCGCCAGCAGCCCCCGACAGGGGAAGAACACTGAAGCTTTCTTT.

CDR3: CASSRTPDRYSNQPQHF. CDR3 in DNA: TGTGCCAGTAGTAGAACCCCTGACAGATATAGCAATCAGCCCCAGCATTTT. The chain links TRBV19 to TRBJ1-5, with D perhaps matching TRBD1 (5 bases). This CDR3 spans 17 amino acids. V lost 4 bases and J 0 bases, leaving 16 bases between the germline ends. Germline CDR1 is LNHDA and CDR2 is SQIVND (reference sequence).

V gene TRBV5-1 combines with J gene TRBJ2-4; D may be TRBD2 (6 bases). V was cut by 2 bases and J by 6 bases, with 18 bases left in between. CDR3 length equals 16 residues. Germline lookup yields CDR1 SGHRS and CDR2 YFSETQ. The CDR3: CASSFGGWLASNIQYF. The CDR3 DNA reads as TGCGCCAGCAGCTTTGGTGGTTGGCTAGCGTCAAACATTCAGTACTTC. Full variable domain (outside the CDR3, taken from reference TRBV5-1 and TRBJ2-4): KAGVTQTPRYLIKTRGQQVTLSCSPISGHRSVSWYQQTPGQGLQFLFEYFSETQRNKGNFPGRFSGRQFSNSRSEMNVSTLELGDSALYLCASSFGGWLASNIQYFGAGTRLSVL.

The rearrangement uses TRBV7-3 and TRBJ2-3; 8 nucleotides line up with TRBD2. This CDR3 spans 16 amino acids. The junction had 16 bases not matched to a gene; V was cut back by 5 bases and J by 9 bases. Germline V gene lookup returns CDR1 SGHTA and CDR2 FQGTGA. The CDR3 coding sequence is TGTGCCAGCAGCGAATCCCCAACTAGCGGCGGGGTAACGCAGTATTTT. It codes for CASSESPTSGGVTQYF.

The CDR3 coding sequence is TGCGCCAGCAGCTTGGTCGGGACTCCCCAAGAGACCCAGTACTTC. Encoded protein: CASSLVGTPQETQYF. The chain employs TRBV5-1 and TRBJ2-5; the D gene is possibly TRBD2 (6 bases). The germline V gene has CDR1 SGHRS and CDR2 YFSETQ. The CDR3 contains 15 residues. Trimming removed 0 bases at V and 1 base at J, with 10 bases between.

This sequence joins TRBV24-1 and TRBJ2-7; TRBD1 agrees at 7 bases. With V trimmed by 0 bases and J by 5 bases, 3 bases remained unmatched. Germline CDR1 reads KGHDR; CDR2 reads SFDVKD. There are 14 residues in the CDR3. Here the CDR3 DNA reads TGTGCCACCAGTGATTTGTTCACAGGGGACGAGCAGTACTTC. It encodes CATSDLFTGDEQYF.

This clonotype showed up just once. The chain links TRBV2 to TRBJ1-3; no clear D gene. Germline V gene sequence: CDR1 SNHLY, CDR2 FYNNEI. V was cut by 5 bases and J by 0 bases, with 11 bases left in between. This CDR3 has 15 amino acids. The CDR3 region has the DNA TGTGCCAGCAGTAAGTTAGGCAGCTCTGGAAACACCATATATTTT. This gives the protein CASSKLGSSGNTIYF.

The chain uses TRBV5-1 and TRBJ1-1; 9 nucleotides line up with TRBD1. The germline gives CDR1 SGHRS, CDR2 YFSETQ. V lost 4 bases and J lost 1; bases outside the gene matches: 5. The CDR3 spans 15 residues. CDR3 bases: TGCGCCAGCAGCACCTTACAGGGGGCGAACACTGAAGCTTTCTTT. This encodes CASSTLQGANTEAFF.

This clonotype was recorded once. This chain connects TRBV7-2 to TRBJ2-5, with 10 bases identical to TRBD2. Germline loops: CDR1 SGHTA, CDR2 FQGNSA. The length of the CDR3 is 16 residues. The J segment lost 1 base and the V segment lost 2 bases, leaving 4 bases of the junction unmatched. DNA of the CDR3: TGTGCCAGCAGCTTATCCCCTAGCGGGGGCCAAGAGACCCAGTACTTC. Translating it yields CASSLSPSGGQETQYF.